What follows are 21 T cell receptor beta chains derived from one specimen sequenced in a study of T cell clonotyping in hematopoietic cell transplantation. TCRdb's table, derived via immunoSEQ multiplex PCR, lists solely in-frame clones and lacks some. The top ten clones hold around 1.7% of a sample with around 80,000 clones, about 96% of them seen once. The sample's time point: recipient sample about 28 days before transplant, after cytoreduction. The sample in question was peripheral blood mononuclear cells, obtained before stem cell transplant. The receptor source for this set is a woman aged 50 to 65 with acute myeloid leukemia. Some clones in this sample may be carry-over from other donors' samples.

This clone was observed a single time. The chain combines TRBV30 with TRBJ1-6, with TRBD1 as a possible D gene (6 bases). Trimming shortened V by 7 bases and J by 7 bases, and 14 bases separated the two germline ends. The germline V gene encodes CDR1 GTSNPN and CDR2 SVGIG (reference sequence). The CDR3 length is 13 residues. In nucleotides, the CDR3 is TGTGCCTTACAGGGATCGGGAAATTCACCCCTCCACTTT. It codes for CALQGSGNSPLHF.

The chain employs TRBV28 and TRBJ2-7, with 9 nucleotides matching TRBD2. Germline CDR1 and CDR2: MDHEN and SYDVKM. This CDR3 spans 12 amino acids. The junction had 3 bases not matched to a gene; V was cut back by 9 bases and J by 3 bases. The CDR3 nucleotides read TGTGCCAGTGTTAGCGGGGGCTACGAGCAGTACTTC. It translates to CASVSGGYEQYF.

This clone came up once. J is TRBJ1-5 and V is TRBV1; the table calls TRBD1, which could not be checked here. TRBV1 has pseudogene status. This CDR3 contains 14 residues. Here the CDR3 reads CTSRQAGRNQPQHF. DNA of the CDR3: TGCACCAGCAGACAAGCAGGCCGGAATCAGCCCCAGCATTTT.

The V call is TRBV7-2, the J call TRBJ2-1; the D gene is possibly TRBD1 (6 bases). Germline lookup yields CDR1 SGHTA and CDR2 FQGNSA. The CDR3 totals 14 residues. The ends were cut back, 5 bases at V and 4 bases at J, with 12 bases in the middle. This chain's CDR3 is CASSPEGGYNEQFF. CDR3 bases: TGTGCCAGCAGCCCCGAAGGGGGATACAATGAGCAGTTCTTC.

This clone was counted between two and nine times. The V and J genes are TRBV6-5 and TRBJ1-2; 7 nucleotides agree with TRBD1. The trim removed 1 base at V and 7 bases at J, leaving 12 bases unmatched. The CDR3 sequence is 16 residues long. The germline CDR1 and CDR2 sequences are MNHEY and SVGAGI. The CDR3 loop is CASSYFATGSSSGYTF. As DNA, the CDR3 is TGTGCCAGCAGTTACTTTGCGACAGGGTCTTCGTCTGGCTACACCTTC.

This chain uses TRBV30 with TRBJ1-2; maybe TRBD1 (6 bases). The V gene lost 2 bases and the J gene lost 2 bases, with 6 bases spanning the gap. The length of the CDR3 is 12 residues. The germline V gene encodes CDR1 GTSNPN and CDR2 SVGIG (reference sequence). The CDR3 DNA sequence: TGTGCCTGGAGTAGGGGGAACTATGGCTACACCTTC. As protein: CAWSRGNYGYTF. The whole variable domain, filled in from reference TRBV30 and TRBJ1-2, reads SQTIHQWPATLVQPVGSPLSLECTVEGTSNPNLYWYRQAAGRGLQLLFYSVGIGQISSEVPQNLSASRPQDRQFILSSKKLLLSDSGFYLCAWSRGNYGYTFGSGTRLTVV.

CDR3 in DNA: TGTGCCAGCAGCACGACCTACGAGCAGTACTTC. Its translation: CASSTTYEQYF. This sequence joins TRBV5-6 and TRBJ2-7; D gene uncertain. Trimming cost V 4 bases and J 2 bases, with 4 bases left between them. There are 11 residues in the CDR3. The germline V gene has CDR1 SGHDT and CDR2 YYEEEE.

This chain joins TRBV28 and TRBJ2-7; 15 positions match TRBD2. J lost 6 bases, V lost 6 bases, and 9 bases had no gene match. The CDR3 is made up of 16 amino acids. Germline values: CDR1 MDHEN, CDR2 SYDVKM. The CDR3 sequence is CASSSWTSGRAGEQYF. CDR3 nucleotide sequence: TGTGCCAGCAGCTCCTGGACTAGCGGGAGGGCGGGCGAGCAGTACTTC.

The rearrangement links TRBV5-6 to TRBJ1-2; D remains unclear. Germline V gene data show CDR1 as SGHDT and CDR2 as YYEEEE. Trimming shortened V by 0 bases and J by 8 bases, and 11 bases separated the two germline ends. This CDR3 has 13 residues. The CDR3: CASSLDRTLGYTF. The CDR3 bases are TGTGCCAGCAGCTTGGACCGGACGTTGGGCTACACCTTC. Full variable domain (missing parts from reference TRBV5-6 and TRBJ1-2): DAGVTQSPTHLIKTRGQQVTLRCSPKSGHDTVSWYQQALGQGPQFIFQYYEEEERQRGNFPDRFSGHQFPNYSSELNVNALLLGDSALYLCASSLDRTLGYTFGSGTRLTVV.

The J gene is TRBJ1-1, the V gene TRBV6-5; a weak D match, TRBD1 (6 bases). The germline V gene encodes CDR1 MNHEY and CDR2 SVGAGI. CDR3 length: 15 amino acids. V lost 4 bases and J lost 1, with 13 bases in between. The CDR3 coding sequence is TGTGCCAGCAGTTCCGATCCAGGGGCGAACACTGAAGCTTTCTTT. Amino acid sequence: CASSSDPGANTEAFF.

The rearrangement joins TRBV27 to TRBJ2-5; possible D gene TRBD1, 6 bases. This CDR3 contains 14 residues. V was trimmed by 5 bases and J by 4 bases, leaving 14 bases between them. The germline V gene has CDR1 MNHEY and CDR2 SMNVEV (reference sequence). The CDR3 DNA reads as TGTGCCAGCAGTCCAGCCGGGACATTAGAGACCCAGTACTTC. It is translated as CASSPAGTLETQYF.

The rearrangement joins TRBV7-2 to TRBJ2-7, with D perhaps matching TRBD1 (6 bases). The length of the CDR3 is 14 residues. V was cut by 5 bases and J by 3 bases, with 14 bases left in between. The germline V gene encodes CDR1 SGHTA and CDR2 FQGNSA. CDR3 coding DNA: TGTGCCAGCAGCCCCGATGTACAGGGCTACGAGCAGTACTTC. Its translation: CASSPDVQGYEQYF.

J is TRBJ2-5 and V is TRBV29-1, with D perhaps given as TRBD1 or TRBD2 (6 bases each). This CDR3 has 12 residues. From germline, CDR1 is SQVTM and CDR2 ANQGSEA. Trimming shortened V by 7 bases and J by 5 bases, and 14 bases separated the two germline ends. CDR3 region: CSAGRGGETQYF. The CDR3 DNA sequence: TGCAGCGCTGGGAGAGGGGGGGAGACCCAGTACTTC.

The CDR3 reads CSVVKLWTGNAEAFF. CDR3 in DNA: TGCAGCGTTGTTAAACTGTGGACAGGGAATGCTGAAGCTTTCTTT. The chain uses TRBV29-1 and TRBJ1-1, with 8 bases lining up with TRBD1. Trimming at V came to 4 bases and at J to 6 bases, leaving 13 bases not matched to a gene. The V gene's germline CDR1 is SQVTM and CDR2 ANQGSEA. This CDR3 has 15 amino acids.

The chain links TRBV5-1 to TRBJ1-1, with D perhaps matching TRBD1 (5 bases). The ends were cut back, 4 bases at V and 2 bases at J, with 18 bases in the middle. The CDR3 length is 16 residues. CDR1 and CDR2 (germline): SGHRS, YFSETQ. The CDR3 DNA reads TGCGCCAGCAGCCTCAACCTACAGGACCTCAACACTGAAGCTTTCTTT. This translates into CASSLNLQDLNTEAFF.

This sequence joins TRBV28 and TRBJ1-2, with 7 bases aligning to TRBD1. CDR1 MDHEN and CDR2 SYDVKM come from the germline V gene. After removal of 4 bases from V and 6 bases from J, the junction contained 8 bases not matched to a gene. The CDR3 contains 14 residues. CDR3 nucleotides: TGTGCCAGCAGTTCGGACGGACAGGTCCATGGCTACACCTTC. Its translation is CASSSDGQVHGYTF.

V is TRBV19 and J is TRBJ2-3; 9 positions match TRBD2. The CDR3 length is 16 residues. The V and J ends lost 3 bases and 4 bases, in that order; junction bases with no gene match: 8. From germline, CDR1 is LNHDA and CDR2 SQIVND (reference sequence). The CDR3 DNA reads TGTGCCAGTAGTATGGGACTAGCTGGGGGACCAGATACGCAGTATTTT. Its protein is CASSMGLAGGPDTQYF.

The chain carries TRBV27 and TRBJ1-6; D perhaps matches TRBD1 (5 bases). The CDR3 is 18 amino acids. The germline CDR1 and CDR2 sequences are MNHEY and SMNVEV (reference sequence). V gave up 8 bases and J gave up 0 bases, with 20 bases separating them. CDR3 coding DNA: TGTGCCAGCCACCGGGGCCCGGCCTTTTCCTCCTATAATTCACCCCTCCACTTT. Residues: CASHRGPAFSSYNSPLHF.

This chain uses TRBV5-1 with TRBJ2-7; D remains unclear. Germline V lookup: CDR1 SGHRS, CDR2 YFSETQ. The CDR3 consists of 11 residues. V lost 3 bases to trimming and J lost 0 bases, with 1 base between them. DNA for the CDR3: TGCGCCAGCAGCTCCTCCTACGAGCAGTACTTC. Its translation is CASSSSYEQYF.

The chain combines TRBV6-6 with TRBJ2-1; possibly TRBD1 for D (5 bases). V shed 4 bases and J shed 4 bases, with 8 bases lying between them. The CDR3 runs to 13 residues. Germline V gene data show CDR1 as MNHNY and CDR2 as SVGAGI (reference sequence). The CDR3 loop is CASSLGQYNEQFF. In nucleotides, the CDR3 is TGTGCCAGCAGTTTGGGGCAGTACAATGAGCAGTTCTTC.

This rearrangement joins TRBV7-2 to TRBJ2-1; a weak D match, TRBD2 (5 bases). Germline V gives CDR1 SGHTA, CDR2 FQGNSA. V gave up 5 bases and J gave up 0 bases, with 14 bases separating them. This CDR3 is 16 amino acids long. CDR3 region: CASSPPGEPSYNEQFF. The CDR3 DNA follows: TGTGCCAGCAGCCCCCCCGGGGAGCCCTCCTACAATGAGCAGTTCTTC.